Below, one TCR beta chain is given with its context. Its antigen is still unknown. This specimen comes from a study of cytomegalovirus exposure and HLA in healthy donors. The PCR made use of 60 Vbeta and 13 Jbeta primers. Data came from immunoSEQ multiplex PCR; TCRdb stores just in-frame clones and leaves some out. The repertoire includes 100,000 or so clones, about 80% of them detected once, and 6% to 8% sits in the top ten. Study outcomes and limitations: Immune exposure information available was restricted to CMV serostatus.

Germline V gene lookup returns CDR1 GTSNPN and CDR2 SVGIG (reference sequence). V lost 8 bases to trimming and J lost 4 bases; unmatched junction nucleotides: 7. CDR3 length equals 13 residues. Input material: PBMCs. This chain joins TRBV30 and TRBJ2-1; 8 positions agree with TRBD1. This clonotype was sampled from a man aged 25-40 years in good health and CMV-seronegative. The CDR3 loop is CALPGQAYNEQFF. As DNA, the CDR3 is TGTGCCCTCCCGGGACAGGCGTACAATGAGCAGTTCTTC.